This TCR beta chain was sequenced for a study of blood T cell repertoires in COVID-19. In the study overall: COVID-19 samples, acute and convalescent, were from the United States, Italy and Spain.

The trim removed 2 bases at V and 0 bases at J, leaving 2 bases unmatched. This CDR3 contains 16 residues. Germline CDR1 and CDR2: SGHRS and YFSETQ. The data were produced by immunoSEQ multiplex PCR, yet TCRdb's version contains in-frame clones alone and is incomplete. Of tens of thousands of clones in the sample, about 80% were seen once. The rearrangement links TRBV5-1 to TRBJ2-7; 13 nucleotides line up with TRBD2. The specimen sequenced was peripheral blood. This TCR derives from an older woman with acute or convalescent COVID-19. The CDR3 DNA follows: TGCGCCAGCAGCTTTGGACTAGCGGGGGCCTCCTACGAGCAGTACTTC. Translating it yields CASSFGLAGASYEQYF.